The 22 T cell receptor beta chains reported below all come from one sample, sequenced in a study of synovial regulatory T cells in juvenile arthritis. Study results and caveats: TCR diversity was lower in inflammation-associated blood Treg cells than in other blood Treg cells.

These receptors have no identified antigens. Sequencing used immunoSEQ multiplex PCR; TCRdb keeps in-frame clones, though not all of them. Recorded for this sample: about 10,000 clones. The sequencing input was Treg cells from blood. Specified subset: HLA-DR+ inflammation-associated blood Treg cells. These receptors originate from a donor aged 2-35 years with juvenile idiopathic arthritis.

The chain has TRBV4-2 and TRBJ2-6; checking the TCRdb D call of TRBD2 is not possible without DNA. The CDR3 is 16 residues long. DNA is not recorded here. Germline V gene sequence: CDR1 LGHNA, CDR2 YNFKEQ. CDR3: CASSQDISSGANVLTF.

This chain's CDR3 is CASSYSTTGLGGYTF. The rearrangement joins TRBV6-5 to TRBJ1-2; the TCRdb D gene call, TRBD1, has no DNA to confirm it. From germline, CDR1 is MNHEY and CDR2 SVGAGI. This CDR3 spans 15 amino acids. DNA was not recorded.

V usage is TRBV6-5 and J usage is TRBJ2-7; TCRdb's assignment of TRBD1 cannot be checked, as there is no DNA. CDR3 size: 15 residues. The nucleotide record is missing. Germline CDR1 reads MNHEY; CDR2 reads SVGAGI. The CDR3: CASSYSPDSSYEQYF.

The rearrangement joins TRBV10-3 to TRBJ2-7; TCRdb designates TRBD1, a call that cannot be tested without DNA. The CDR3 extends over 15 amino acids. No DNA sequence was recorded. CDR1 and CDR2 from the germline V gene are ENHRY and SYGVKD. The CDR3 here is CAISSNRDNSYEQYF.

CDR3 sequence reads: CASRETGEGTEAFF. This chain connects TRBV6-1 to TRBJ1-1; TCRdb's D call of TRBD1 is untestable without DNA. CDR3 length: 14 residues. Only the protein is on record. Germline CDR1 MNHNS, CDR2 SASEGT.

V gene TRBV6-1 combines with J gene TRBJ2-7; TCRdb designates TRBD2, a call that cannot be tested without DNA. The CDR3 is made up of 11 amino acids. No DNA appears here. CDR1 MNHNS and CDR2 SASEGT come from the germline V gene. The CDR3 loop reads CASREHYEQYV.

The CDR3 sequence is CSVEVRGTRNGEAFF. The chain joins TRBV29-1 to TRBJ1-1; TCRdb indicates TRBD1, and absent DNA this call remains unverified. This CDR3 contains 15 residues. Only the protein is available. Looked up from germline, CDR1 is SQVTM and CDR2 is ANQGSEA.

The V call is TRBV6-1, the J call TRBJ1-5. CDR3 length: 14 amino acids. No DNA sequence is on record. Germline CDR1 and CDR2: MNHNS and SASEGT. CDR3 amino acids: CASSYGTPGRKQHF.

V and J are TRBV9 and TRBJ2-5; the TCRdb D gene call, TRBD2, has no DNA to confirm it. This CDR3 region has 15 residues. No coding sequence is recorded. Germline V gives CDR1 SGDLS, CDR2 YYNGEE. CDR3 region: CASSASGSLQETQYF.

The V gene is TRBV19, the J gene TRBJ2-2; the TCRdb call, TRBD1, lacks DNA for checking. CDR3 length: 15 residues. The nucleotide record is missing. In germline, CDR1 is LNHDA, CDR2 SQIVND (reference sequence). This CDR3 is CASSIGTANTGELFF.

This chain links TRBV11-3 with TRBJ2-2; the D call of TRBD1 rests on TCRdb alone, since no DNA is present to check it. There are 16 residues in the CDR3. DNA was not recorded. Per the germline V gene, CDR1 is SGHNT and CDR2 is YENEEA. The CDR3: CASSPWTGDDTGELFF.

In terms of frequency, this clone is medium-sized. The rearrangement links TRBV19 to TRBJ2-2; the TCRdb call, TRBD1, lacks DNA for checking. The CDR3 is made up of 15 amino acids. No nucleotide data were recorded. Germline values: CDR1 LNHDA, CDR2 SQIVND (reference sequence). The CDR3 spells CASMGDRLNTGELFF. The full variable domain, rest sourced from reference TRBV19 and TRBJ2-2, is DGGITQSPKYLFRKEGQNVTLSCEQNLNHDAMYWYRQDPGQGLRLIYYSQIVNDFQKGDIAEGYSVSREKKESFPLTVTSAQKNPTAFYLCASMGDRLNTGELFFGEGSRLTVL.

The chain joins TRBV25-1 to TRBJ1-4. Germline loops: CDR1 MGHDK, CDR2 SYGVNS. The CDR3 sequence is 11 residues long. No DNA was logged. CDR3 loop: CASSDYGKLFF.

J is TRBJ1-5 and V is TRBV4-1; TCRdb gives TRBD1 as the D gene, but with no DNA this cannot be confirmed. This CDR3 contains 17 residues. No DNA accompanies this entry. Germline lookup yields CDR1 MGHRA and CDR2 YSYEKL. CDR3 region: CASSQVGTGPNNQPQHF.

Its frequency marks this clone as medium-sized (0.01 to 0.1%). The chain combines TRBV6-4 with TRBJ2-2. CDR1 MRHNA and CDR2 SNTAGT come from the germline V gene. The CDR3 totals 14 residues. No DNA was logged. CDR3 region: CASKSQGGTGELFF.

By frequency, this clone registers medium-sized. The V gene is TRBV30, the J gene TRBJ1-3. This CDR3 comprises 11 residues. DNA is not recorded here. Germline-derived CDR1 and CDR2 are GTSNPN and SVGIG (reference sequence). The CDR3 loop is CAWSVGNTIYF. The full variable domain, in which reference TRBV30 and TRBJ1-3 provide the parts outside the CDR3, is SQTIHQWPATLVQPVGSPLSLECTVEGTSNPNLYWYRQAAGRGLQLLFYSVGIGQISSEVPQNLSASRPQDRQFILSSKKLLLSDSGFYLCAWSVGNTIYFGEGSWLTVV.

V gene TRBV6-5 combines with J gene TRBJ2-2; TCRdb proposes TRBD2, but this gene call is untestable without DNA. This CDR3 has 13 residues. No DNA accompanies this entry. Germline V gene lookup returns CDR1 MNHEY and CDR2 SVGAGI. CDR3 in amino acids: CATRRENTGELFF.

The CDR3 spells CASSIAGFNQPQHF. The chain couples TRBV19 to TRBJ1-5. CDR1 is LNHDA, CDR2 SQIVND, per germline (reference sequence). CDR3 length: 14 residues. DNA is not recorded here.

CDR3 loop: CASRSDASYEQYF. The chain employs TRBV6-5 and TRBJ2-7; no DNA is available, so the TRBD2 call from TCRdb remains unchecked. The CDR3 runs 13 residues. No coding sequence is recorded. The germline V gene encodes CDR1 MNHEY and CDR2 SVGAGI.

The chain combines TRBV5-6 with TRBJ2-2. The CDR3 consists of 16 residues. Nucleotide data are not available. Germline V gene data show CDR1 as SGHDT and CDR2 as YYEEEE. CDR3 sequence reads: CASSLLEGTNTGELFF.

The chain couples TRBV6-5 to TRBJ1-4. Germline CDR1 MNHEY, CDR2 SVGAGI. CDR3 length: 16 amino acids. A DNA sequence was not provided. The chain's CDR3 is CASSYSGQSFLEELSF.

According to its frequency, this clone is medium-sized. The chain uses TRBV5-6 and TRBJ2-2. The CDR3 spans 12 residues. The protein alone is recorded here. The germline V gene has CDR1 SGHDT and CDR2 YYEEEE. This CDR3 is CASSLYTGELFF.